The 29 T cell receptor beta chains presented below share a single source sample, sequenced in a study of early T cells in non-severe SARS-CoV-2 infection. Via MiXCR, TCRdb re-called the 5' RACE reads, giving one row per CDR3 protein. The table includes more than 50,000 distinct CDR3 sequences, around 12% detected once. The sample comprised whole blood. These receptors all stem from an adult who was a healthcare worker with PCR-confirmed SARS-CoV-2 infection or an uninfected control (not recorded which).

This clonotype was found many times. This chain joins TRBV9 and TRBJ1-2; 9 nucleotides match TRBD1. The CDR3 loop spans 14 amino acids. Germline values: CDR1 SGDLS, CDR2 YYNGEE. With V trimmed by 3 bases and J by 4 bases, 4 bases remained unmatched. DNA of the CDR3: TGTGCCAGCAGCGAACAGGGGGCCCTCTATGGCTACACCTTC. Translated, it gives CASSEQGALYGYTF. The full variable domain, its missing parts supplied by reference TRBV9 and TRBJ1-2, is DSGVTQTPKHLITATGQRVTLRCSPRSGDLSVYWYQQSLDQGLQFLIQYYNGEERAKGNILERFSAQQFPDLHSELNLSSLELGDSALYFCASSEQGALYGYTFGSGTRLTVV.

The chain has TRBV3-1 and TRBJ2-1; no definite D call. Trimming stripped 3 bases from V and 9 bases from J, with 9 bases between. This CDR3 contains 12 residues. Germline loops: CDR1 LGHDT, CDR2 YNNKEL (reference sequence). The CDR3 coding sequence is TGTGCCAGCAGCCATGGAACCAGTGAGCAGTTCTTC. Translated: CASSHGTSEQFF.

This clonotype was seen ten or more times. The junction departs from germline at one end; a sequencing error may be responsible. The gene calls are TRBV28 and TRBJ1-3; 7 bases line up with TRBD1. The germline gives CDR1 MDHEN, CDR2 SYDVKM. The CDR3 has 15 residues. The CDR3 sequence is CASSRQGLSENTIYF. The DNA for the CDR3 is TGTGCCAGCAGTCGACAGGGCCTCTCTGAAAACACCATATATTTT.

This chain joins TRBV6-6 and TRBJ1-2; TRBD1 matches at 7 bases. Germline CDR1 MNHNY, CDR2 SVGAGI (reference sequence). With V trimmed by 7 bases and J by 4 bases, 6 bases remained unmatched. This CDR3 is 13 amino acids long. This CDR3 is CASNQGGGYGYTF. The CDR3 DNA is TGTGCCAGCAATCAGGGGGGTGGCTATGGCTACACCTTC.

For the CDR3, the DNA is TGTGCCAGCAGCAGACGCTCCTACGAGCAGTACTTC. As protein: CASSRRSYEQYF. The chain joins TRBV12-3 or TRBV12-4 to TRBJ2-7, with D hard to call. The V end was cut by 6 bases, the J end by 0 bases, with 6 bases between. The CDR3 totals 12 residues.

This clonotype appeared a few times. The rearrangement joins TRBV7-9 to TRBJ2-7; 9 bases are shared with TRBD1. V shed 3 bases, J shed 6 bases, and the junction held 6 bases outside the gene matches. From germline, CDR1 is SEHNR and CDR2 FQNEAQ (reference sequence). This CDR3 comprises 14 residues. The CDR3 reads CASSFRQGEGEQYF. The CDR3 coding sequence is TGTGCCAGCAGCTTTCGACAGGGGGAGGGCGAGCAGTACTTC.

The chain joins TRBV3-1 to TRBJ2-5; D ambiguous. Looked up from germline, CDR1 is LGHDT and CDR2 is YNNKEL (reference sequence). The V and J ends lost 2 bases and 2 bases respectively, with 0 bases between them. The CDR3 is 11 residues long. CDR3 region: CASSQQETQYF. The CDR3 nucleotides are TGTGCCAGCAGCCAACAAGAGACCCAGTACTTC.

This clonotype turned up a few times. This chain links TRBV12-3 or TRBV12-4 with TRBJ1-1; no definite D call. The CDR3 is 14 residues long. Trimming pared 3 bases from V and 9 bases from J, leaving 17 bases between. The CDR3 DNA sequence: TGTGCCAGCAGTTTCGGCAGCCTGTGGGCGAAAGCTTTCTTT. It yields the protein CASSFGSLWAKAFF.

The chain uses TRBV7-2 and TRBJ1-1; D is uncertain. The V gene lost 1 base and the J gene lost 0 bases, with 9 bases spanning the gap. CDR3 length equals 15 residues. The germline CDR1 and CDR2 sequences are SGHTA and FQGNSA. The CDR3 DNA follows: TGTGCCAGCAGCTTAGAGGTGCAGGTGAACACTGAAGCTTTCTTT. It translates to CASSLEVQVNTEAFF.

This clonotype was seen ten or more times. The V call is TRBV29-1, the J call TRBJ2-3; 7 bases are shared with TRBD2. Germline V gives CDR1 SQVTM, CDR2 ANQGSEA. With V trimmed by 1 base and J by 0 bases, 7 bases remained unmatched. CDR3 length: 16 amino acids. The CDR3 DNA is TGCAGCGTTGAAGGTTCTGCGGGGGAGAGCACAGATACGCAGTATTTT. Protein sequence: CSVEGSAGESTDTQYF.

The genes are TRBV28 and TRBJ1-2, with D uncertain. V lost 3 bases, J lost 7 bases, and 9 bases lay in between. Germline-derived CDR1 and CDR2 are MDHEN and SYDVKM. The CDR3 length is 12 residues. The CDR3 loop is CASSFSNRGYTF. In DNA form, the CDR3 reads TGTGCCAGCAGTTTCTCTAATCGTGGCTACACCTTC.

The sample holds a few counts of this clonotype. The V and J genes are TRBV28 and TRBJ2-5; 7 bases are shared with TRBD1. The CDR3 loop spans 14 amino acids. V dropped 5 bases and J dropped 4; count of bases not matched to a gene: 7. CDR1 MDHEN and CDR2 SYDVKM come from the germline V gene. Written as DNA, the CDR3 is TGTGCCAGCAGTCTAAGGGGGCGCCCAGAGACCCAGTACTTC. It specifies CASSLRGRPETQYF. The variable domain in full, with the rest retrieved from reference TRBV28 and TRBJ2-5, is DVKVTQSSRYLVKRTGEKVFLECVQDMDHENMFWYRQDPGLGLRLIYFSYDVKMKEKGDIPEGYSVSREKKERFSLILESASTNQTSMYLCASSLRGRPETQYFGPGTRLLVL.

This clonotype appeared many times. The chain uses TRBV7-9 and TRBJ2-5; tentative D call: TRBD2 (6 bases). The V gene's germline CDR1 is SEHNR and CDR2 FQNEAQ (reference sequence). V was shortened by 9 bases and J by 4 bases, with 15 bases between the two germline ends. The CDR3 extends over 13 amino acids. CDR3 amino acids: CARGGGIGETQYF. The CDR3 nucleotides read TGTGCCAGAGGCGGAGGGATTGGAGAGACCCAGTACTTC.

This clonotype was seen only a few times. The CDR3 loop is CASRRETGSEKLFF. DNA for the CDR3: TGTGCCAGCAGACGGGAAACCGGGAGTGAAAAACTGTTTTTT. This chain connects TRBV5-5 to TRBJ1-4; D uncertain. Germline CDR1 is SGHKS and CDR2 is YYEKEE (reference sequence). The CDR3 spans 14 residues. Trimming took 5 bases from V and 7 from J, leaving 15 bases between them. Together with reference TRBV5-5 and TRBJ1-4, the CDR3 gives the full variable domain: DAGVTQSPTHLIKTRGQQVTLRCSPISGHKSVSWYQQVLGQGPQFIFQYYEKEERGRGNFPDRFSARQFPNYSSELNVNALLLGDSALYLCASRRETGSEKLFFGSGTQLSVL.

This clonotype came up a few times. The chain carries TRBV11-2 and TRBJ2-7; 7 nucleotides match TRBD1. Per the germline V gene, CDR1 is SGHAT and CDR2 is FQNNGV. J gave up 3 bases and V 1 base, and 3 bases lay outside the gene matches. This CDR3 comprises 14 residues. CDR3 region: CASSLGAGGYEQYF. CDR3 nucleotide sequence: TGTGCCAGCAGCTTAGGTGCAGGGGGCTACGAGCAGTACTTC. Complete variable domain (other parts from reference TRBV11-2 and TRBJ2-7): EAGVAQSPRYKIIEKRQSVAFWCNPISGHATLYWYQQILGQGPKLLIQFQNNGVVDDSQLPKDRFSAERLKGVDSTLKIQPAKLEDSAVYLCASSLGAGGYEQYFGPGTRLTVT.

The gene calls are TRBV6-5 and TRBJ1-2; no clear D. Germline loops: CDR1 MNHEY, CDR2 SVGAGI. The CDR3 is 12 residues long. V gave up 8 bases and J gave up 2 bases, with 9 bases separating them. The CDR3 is CASGAGNYGYTF. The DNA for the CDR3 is TGTGCCAGCGGAGCGGGGAACTATGGCTACACCTTC.

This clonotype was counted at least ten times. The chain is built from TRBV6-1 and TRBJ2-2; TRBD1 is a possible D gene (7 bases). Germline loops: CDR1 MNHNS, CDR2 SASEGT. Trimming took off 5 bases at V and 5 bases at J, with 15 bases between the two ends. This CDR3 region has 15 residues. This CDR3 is CASSYGGQLTGELFF. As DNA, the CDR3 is TGTGCCAGCAGTTACGGGGGACAGTTGACCGGGGAGCTGTTTTTT.

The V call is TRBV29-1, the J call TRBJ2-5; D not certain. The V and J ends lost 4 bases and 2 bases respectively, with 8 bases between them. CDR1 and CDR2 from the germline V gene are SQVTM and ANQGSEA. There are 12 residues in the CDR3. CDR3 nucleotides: TGCAGCGTTGCTGTCGGGCAAGAGACCCAGTACTTC. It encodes CSVAVGQETQYF.

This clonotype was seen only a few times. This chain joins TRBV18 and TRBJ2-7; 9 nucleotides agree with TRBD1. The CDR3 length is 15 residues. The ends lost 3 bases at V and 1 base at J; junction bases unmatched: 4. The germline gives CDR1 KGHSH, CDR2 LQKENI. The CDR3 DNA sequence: TGTGCCAGCTCACCCCCGGGACAGGGATCCTACGAGCAGTACTTC. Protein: CASSPPGQGSYEQYF.

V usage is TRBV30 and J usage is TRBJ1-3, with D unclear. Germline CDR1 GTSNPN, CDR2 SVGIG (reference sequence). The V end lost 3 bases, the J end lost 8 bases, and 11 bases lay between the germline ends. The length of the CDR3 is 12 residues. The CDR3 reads CAWSGVWDTIYF. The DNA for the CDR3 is TGTGCCTGGAGCGGGGTATGGGACACCATATATTTT.

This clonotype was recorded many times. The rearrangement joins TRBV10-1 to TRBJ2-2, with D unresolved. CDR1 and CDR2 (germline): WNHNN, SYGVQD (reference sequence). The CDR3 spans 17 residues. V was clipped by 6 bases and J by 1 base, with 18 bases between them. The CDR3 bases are TGCGCCAGCAGCCCCCGGACCGGAACCATGAACACCGGGGAGCTGTTTTTT. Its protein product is CASSPRTGTMNTGELFF.

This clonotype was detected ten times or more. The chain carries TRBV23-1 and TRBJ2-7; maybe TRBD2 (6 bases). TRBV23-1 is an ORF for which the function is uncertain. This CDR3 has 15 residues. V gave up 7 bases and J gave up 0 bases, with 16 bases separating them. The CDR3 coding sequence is TGCGCCAGCAATCTCGGACCGACTAGCTCCTACGAGCAGTACTTC. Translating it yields CASNLGPTSSYEQYF.

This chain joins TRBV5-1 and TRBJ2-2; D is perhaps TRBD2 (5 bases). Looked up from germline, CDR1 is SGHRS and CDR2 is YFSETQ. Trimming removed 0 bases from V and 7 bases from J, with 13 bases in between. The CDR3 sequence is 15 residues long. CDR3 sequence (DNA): TGCGCCAGCAGCTTGGTCCGGGGAGAGGTCGGGGAGCTGTTTTTT. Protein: CASSLVRGEVGELFF.

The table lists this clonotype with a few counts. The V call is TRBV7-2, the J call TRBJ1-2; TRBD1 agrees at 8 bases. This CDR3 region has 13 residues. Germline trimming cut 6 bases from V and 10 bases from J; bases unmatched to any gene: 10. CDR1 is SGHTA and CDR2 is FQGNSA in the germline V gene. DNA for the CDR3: TGTGCCAGCAGTAAAGGAGGGACAGGCCTCTACACCTTC. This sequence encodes CASSKGGTGLYTF.

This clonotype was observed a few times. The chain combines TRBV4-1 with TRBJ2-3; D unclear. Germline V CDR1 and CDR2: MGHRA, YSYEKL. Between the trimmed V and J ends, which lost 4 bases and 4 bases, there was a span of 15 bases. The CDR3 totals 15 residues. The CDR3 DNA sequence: TGCGCCAGCAGCCCGTCTAGGTCTAACGCAGATACGCAGTATTTT. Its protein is CASSPSRSNADTQYF.

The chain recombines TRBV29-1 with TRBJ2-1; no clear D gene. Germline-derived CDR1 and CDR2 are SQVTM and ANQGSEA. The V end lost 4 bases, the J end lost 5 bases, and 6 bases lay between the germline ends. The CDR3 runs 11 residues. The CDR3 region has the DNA TGCAGCGTTGCCTCTCACAATGAGCAGTTCTTC. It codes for CSVASHNEQFF.

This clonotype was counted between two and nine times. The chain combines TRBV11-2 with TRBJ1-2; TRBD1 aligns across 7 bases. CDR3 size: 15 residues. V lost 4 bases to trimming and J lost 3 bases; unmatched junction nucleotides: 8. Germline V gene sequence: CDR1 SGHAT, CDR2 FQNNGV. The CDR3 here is CASSSVGQGDYGYTF. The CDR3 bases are TGTGCCAGCAGCTCCGTCGGGCAGGGGGACTATGGCTACACCTTC.

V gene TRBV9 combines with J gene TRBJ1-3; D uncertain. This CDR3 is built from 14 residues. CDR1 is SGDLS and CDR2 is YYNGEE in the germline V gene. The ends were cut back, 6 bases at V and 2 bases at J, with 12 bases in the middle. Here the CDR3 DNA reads TGTGCCAGCACCCCCGGTGGTGCTGGAAACACCATATATTTT. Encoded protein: CASTPGGAGNTIYF.

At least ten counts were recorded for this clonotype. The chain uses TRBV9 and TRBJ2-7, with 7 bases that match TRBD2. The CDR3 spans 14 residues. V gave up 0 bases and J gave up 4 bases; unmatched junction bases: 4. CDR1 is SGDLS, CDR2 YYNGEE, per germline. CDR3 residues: CASSVAPAGYEQYF. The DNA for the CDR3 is TGTGCCAGCAGCGTAGCACCAGCGGGGTACGAGCAGTACTTC.